This is a list of T cell receptor beta chains from one sample in a study of blood T cell repertoires in COVID-19. The table came from immunoSEQ multiplex PCR; TCRdb's copy has only in-frame clones and leaves some out. Of 350,000 to 400,000 clones in the sample, roughly nine tenths were seen once. The specimen sequenced was PBMCs or T cells enriched from blood (not recorded which). These receptors originate from a woman in her twenties or thirties who had recovered from COVID-19. Each CDR3 is given with its conserved first and last residue. The D gene is left open where the match is weak. Clone sizes are given selectively: once, few, many, or a class where the clone is expanded.

j_call cdr3_length clone_size d_call v_call cdr3_aa cdr3_nt
TRBJ2-1 16 many TRBD2 TRBV6-4 CASSFVAGVGYNEQFF TGTGCCAGCAGTTTCGTAGCGGGAGTTGGGTACAATGAGCAGTTCTTC
TRBJ2-2 14 . . TRBV14 CASSQDLGAGELFF TGTGCCAGCAGCCAAGATCTCGGGGCCGGGGAGCTGTTTTTT
TRBJ2-1 21 . TRBD1 TRBV13 CASTSDSRDSDSKEIYNEQFF TGTGCCAGCACCTCAGACTCCCGGGACAGCGACTCAAAGGAAATTTACAATGAGCAGTTCTTC
TRBJ2-3 15 . TRBD2 TRBV2 CASTLAAFSTDTQYF TGTGCCAGCACCCTAGCGGCCTTTTCCACAGATACGCAGTATTTT
TRBJ2-1 14 . TRBD2 TRBV29-1 CSARTSGDYNEQFF TGCAGCGCCAGGACTAGCGGAGACTACAATGAGCAGTTCTTC
TRBJ2-2 17 . TRBD2 TRBV5-1 CASSPRGGLSNTGELFF TGCGCCAGCAGCCCCCGGGGGGGACTTTCGAACACCGGGGAGCTGTTTTTT
TRBJ2-7 14 . . TRBV5-4 CASSLNPYHYEQYF TGTGCCAGCAGTCTCAATCCCTACCACTACGAGCAGTACTTC
TRBJ2-7 17 . TRBD2 TRBV3-1/TRBV3-2 CASSRKKGLAGTYEQYF TGTGCCAGCAGCAGAAAAAAGGGACTAGCGGGGACCTACGAGCAGTACTTC
TRBJ2-1 13 . . TRBV14 CASSQILANEQFF TGTGCCAGCAGCCAGATTTTAGCAAATGAGCAGTTCTTC
TRBJ1-1 13 once . TRBV5-6 CASSSGLFTEAFF TGTGCCAGCAGTTCGGGGTTGTTCACTGAAGCTTTCTTT
TRBJ2-5 15 . TRBD1 TRBV27 CASSTDRGGQETQYF TGTGCCAGCAGCACGGACAGGGGAGGCCAAGAGACCCAGTACTTC
TRBJ2-2 17 . . TRBV19 CASSIGGPRLMGGELFF TGTGCCAGTAGTATCGGCGGCCCTAGACTGATGGGCGGGGAGCTGTTTTTT
TRBJ1-3 14 . . TRBV9 CASSDRSTGNTIYF TGTGCCAGCAGTGACAGGTCAACGGGAAACACCATATATTTT
TRBJ1-5 16 . . TRBV27 CASSLTGTKKNQPQHF TGTGCCAGCAGTCTGACCGGGACAAAGAAAAATCAGCCCCAGCATTTT
TRBJ2-1 14 . . TRBV9 CASSPGGPPSEQFF TGTGCCAGCAGCCCGGGGGGCCCACCGTCCGAGCAGTTCTTC
TRBJ1-2 13 . . TRBV9 CASSPQWGDGYTF TGTGCCAGCAGCCCCCAGTGGGGAGATGGCTACACCTTC